This T cell receptor (beta chain) derives from a study of T-cell memory formation after mild COVID-19 (dated by TCRdb to the early 2020s). Regarding the research as a whole: TCR sequence clusters from the two donors were largely donor specific. Longitudinal TCRalpha and TCRbeta repertoire sequencing tracked T-cell clones expanding and contracting after mild COVID-19 in two donors. The cohort was made up of two young adult volunteers, one female and one male, who were previously healthy. The paper's findings and limits, for the study overall: Balanced CD4/CD8 phenotypes were observed for clones contracting from day 15 to 85, whereas a bias towards CD4+ was observed for a second wave of clones expanding from day 15 to 37. SARS-CoV-2 specificity of the second-wave clones peaking on day 37 was not confirmed. Some responding clones were detected in pre-infection memory, which suggested that pre-existing cross-reactive memory T cells had joined the SARS-CoV-2 response. Contracting CD4+ clones were found mainly in CM and EM memory subsets, while CD8+ clones were enriched in EMRA. Only a couple of mild cases were covered by the study, and larger cohorts that include severe cases with pre-infection samples were considered necessary.

From cysteine to phenylalanine, the CDR3 is 16 amino acids long. Only the CDR3 portion is preserved as DNA: 48 bases, with reading frame beginning at the first base. Relative to germline, V is missing 2 bases and J is missing 8 bases, with 9 bases of the junction outside any gene match. This clonotype has ten or more counts. There is no known antigen for this receptor. The record has no base qualities; no much larger clone is one base away. PBMCs were isolated by Ficoll-Paque density gradient centrifugation. Data came from an Illumina NovaSeq 6000. Using 5'RACE with constant-segment primers, TCRalpha and TCRbeta cDNA libraries were constructed, with sample barcodes and unique molecular identifiers added in the process. RNA was extracted from every sample with Trizol reagent. The libraries were amplified in two PCR steps, and the second step added a second sample barcode and Illumina TruSeq adapters. Sequencing of the libraries was done on an Illumina NovaSeq, producing 2 x 150 bp paired-end reads. On the study's bioinformatics: Demultiplexing of reads and collapsing into UMI-guided consensus sequences were performed with migec v1.2.7. Using mixcr v2.1.11, the UMI consensuses were aligned to TRA and TRB V and J templates and assembled into clonotypes. Expanded or contracted clonotypes were those called significant by both edgeR and NoisET, with noise models trained on biological replicates. For edgeR calls, a false discovery rate-adjusted p below 0.01 and a log2 fold-change threshold of 1 were applied. As an exploratory analysis of dynamics, PCA with hierarchical clustering was applied to max-normalized trajectories of the 1000 most abundant clonotypes. Separately sequenced CD4+ and CD8+ repertoires were used to assign the CD4 or CD8 phenotype of responding clones. The public reads were reanalyzed by TCRdb: fastp trimming at Q25, MiXCR alignment, in-frame beta chains only. For every CDR3 protein sequence, its rows merge into one entry that carries the most common genes and DNA. TCRdb, not the authors, supplied the V and J calls. Recorded for this sample are more than 35,000 distinct CDR3 sequences; approximately 6.5% of them occurred a single time. The ten largest clones take up around 0.84% of the sample.

This clonotype was sampled from an adult who had mild COVID-19 (a few samples of this study predate the infection). The sample titles of this study are shuffled in the database, so cell type and time point are left out. The sequence is built from TRBV12-3 or TRBV12-4 and TRBJ2-4, and TRBD2 aligns with 10 junction nucleotides. Sequenced material: PBMCs or a T cell subset sorted from them (not recorded which). The nucleotide sequence reads TGTGCCAGCAGTTTAAACAGCGGGAGGGACGTAGACATTCAGTACTTC. Its protein is CASSLNSGRDVDIQYF.